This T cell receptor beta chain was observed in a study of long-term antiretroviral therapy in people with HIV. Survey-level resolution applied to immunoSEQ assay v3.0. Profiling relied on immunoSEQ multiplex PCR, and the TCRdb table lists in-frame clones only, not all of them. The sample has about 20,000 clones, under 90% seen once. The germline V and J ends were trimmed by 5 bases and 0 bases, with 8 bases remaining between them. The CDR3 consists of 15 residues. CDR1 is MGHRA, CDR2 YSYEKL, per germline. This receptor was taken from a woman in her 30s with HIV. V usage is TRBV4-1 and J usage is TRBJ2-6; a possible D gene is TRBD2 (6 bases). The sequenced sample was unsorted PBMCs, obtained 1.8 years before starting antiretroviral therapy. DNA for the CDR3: TGCGCCAGCAGCACGGGGGACTCTGGGGCCAACGTCCTGACTTTC. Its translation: CASSTGDSGANVLTF.